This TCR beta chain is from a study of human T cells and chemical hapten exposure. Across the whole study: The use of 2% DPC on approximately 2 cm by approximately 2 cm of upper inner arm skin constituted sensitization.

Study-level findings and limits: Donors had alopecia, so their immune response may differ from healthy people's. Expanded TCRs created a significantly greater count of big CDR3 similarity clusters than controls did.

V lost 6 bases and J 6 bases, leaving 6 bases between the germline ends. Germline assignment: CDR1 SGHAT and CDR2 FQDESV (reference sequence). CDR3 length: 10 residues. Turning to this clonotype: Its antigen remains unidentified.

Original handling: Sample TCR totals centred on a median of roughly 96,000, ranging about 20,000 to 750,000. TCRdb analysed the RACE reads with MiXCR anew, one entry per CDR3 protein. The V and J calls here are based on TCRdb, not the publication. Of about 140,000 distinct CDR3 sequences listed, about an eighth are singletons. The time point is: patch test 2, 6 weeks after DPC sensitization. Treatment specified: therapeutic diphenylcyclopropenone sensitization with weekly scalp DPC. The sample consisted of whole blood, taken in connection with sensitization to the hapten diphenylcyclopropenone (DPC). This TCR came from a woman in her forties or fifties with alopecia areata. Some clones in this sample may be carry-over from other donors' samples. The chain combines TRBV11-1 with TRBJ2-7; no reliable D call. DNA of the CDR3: TGTGCCAGCAGGAAGGGCGAGCAGTACTTC. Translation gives CASRKGEQYF.